A selection of T cell receptor beta chains follows, all from one sample in a study of blood T cells in healthy people across ages. TCRdb used MiXCR to reprocess the 5' RACE reads, holding one entry per CDR3 protein. The table includes approximately 290,000 distinct CDR3 sequences, less than 30% detected once. Sequences were obtained from blood. These TCRs come from a woman in her 70s in good health. Both conserved end residues are part of each CDR3. Clone size is given for some rows only: seen once, a few or many times, or a class if the clone is expanded.

clone_size,v_call,cdr3_aa
few,TRBV28,CASSLIAGEGETQYF
-,TRBV11-1,CASRQQGSLYNEQFF
-,TRBV3-1,CASSQGSDSYGYTF
few,TRBV9,CASSARGAPSQPQHF
-,TRBV12-3/TRBV12-4,CASSYSPGVGGTFF
-,TRBV20-1,CSARPSGRAPAGELFF
-,TRBV5-1,CASSSGGSSTDTQYF
few,TRBV3-1,CASSPLGTTSPYEQYF
-,TRBV20-1,CSASSDRAQETQYF
-,TRBV5-6,CASSLRGRGAGELFF
once,TRBV28,CAGSLAVPGLAGQRYNEQFF
few,TRBV29-1,CSVRAIGNEQFF
few,TRBV15,CATSRGLAGEGSEQFF
-,TRBV5-1,CASSLPEPNTEAFF
-,TRBV7-2,CASSWVGETQYF
few,TRBV20-1,CSARASSRELNEQFF
few,TRBV29-1,CSVVVGGRGVTF
-,TRBV28,CASSYPDRDGETQYF
many,TRBV2,CASRSGAVPTDTQYF
-,TRBV11-2,CASSLARSGGGINTQYF
-,TRBV29-1,CSVEKGGNTEAFF
few,TRBV6-2/TRBV6-3,CASSYRVRRGLRYGTYEQYF
-,TRBV28,CASSFIGFEGYGKLFF
-,TRBV20-1,CSARARDRVDEQYF
once,TRBV6-1,CASSDLREQYF
-,TRBV27,CASSPRQTTYEQYF
-,TRBV20-1,CSVEGGGPKNIQYF
-,TRBV9,CASSVVGREPEAFF
few,TRBV28,CASSFRGGGNYGYTF
many,TRBV5-1,CASRQLSQNEKLFF
-,TRBV12-3/TRBV12-4,CASSPSGPPHNEQFF
-,TRBV2,CASRGEQGGNQPQHF
-,TRBV4-2,CASSQDPGLAGGDTQYF
-,TRBV15,CATSRGGVLTNTGELFF
-,TRBV7-9,CASSPRFQTGELFF
few,TRBV28,CASSPGLAGSSTDTQYF
-,TRBV7-9,CASSTGDRENSPLHF
-,TRBV6-2/TRBV6-3,CASSSGLFQFF
few,TRBV7-3,CASSPHPETGLTEAFF
-,TRBV19,CASRDSSGANVLTF
few,TRBV7-2,CASSPWTLNTGELFF
-,TRBV28,CASRPGREDTQYF
many,TRBV10-3,CAISESSDQPQHF